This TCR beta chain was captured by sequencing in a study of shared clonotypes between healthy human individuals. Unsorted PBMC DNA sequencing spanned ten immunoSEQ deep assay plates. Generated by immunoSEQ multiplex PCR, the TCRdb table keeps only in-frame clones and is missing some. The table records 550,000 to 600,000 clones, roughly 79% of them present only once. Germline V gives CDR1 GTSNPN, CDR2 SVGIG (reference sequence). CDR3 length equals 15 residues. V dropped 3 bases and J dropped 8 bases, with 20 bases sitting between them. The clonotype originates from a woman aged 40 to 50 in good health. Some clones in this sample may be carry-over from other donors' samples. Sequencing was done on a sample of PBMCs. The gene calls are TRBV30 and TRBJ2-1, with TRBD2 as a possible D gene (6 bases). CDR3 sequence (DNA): TGTGCCTGGAGCACCGGGACTCCCGATGCGGATGAGCAGTTCTTC. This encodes CAWSTGTPDADEQFF.